This entry lists 19 T cell receptor beta chains sequenced from one sample in a study of T cells after yellow fever vaccination. TCRdb independently ran MiXCR on the 5' RACE reads; one entry per CDR3 protein. The top ten clones hold over 11% of a sample with just under 600,000 distinct CDR3 sequences, roughly 13% of them seen once. The sequences come from PBMCs, collected on the day of the yellow fever booster vaccination. The receptors come from a man aged 25 to 40 who received the YFV17D yellow fever vaccine.

This clonotype was seen many times. The chain has TRBV4-3 and TRBJ2-7; 8 bases line up with TRBD1. There are 15 residues in the CDR3. Per germline, CDR1 LGHNA and CDR2 YSLEER. V was pared by 0 bases and J by 6 bases, with 7 bases of the junction left unmatched. The CDR3 DNA is TGCGCCAGCAGCCAAGATGAAGGGACAGGCTCCGAGCAGTACTTC. Amino acids: CASSQDEGTGSEQYF.

This clonotype was seen only a few times. This rearrangement joins TRBV20-1 to TRBJ2-5; 12 nucleotides line up with TRBD2. The CDR3 runs to 17 residues. After removal of 3 bases from V and 1 base from J, the junction contained 9 bases not matched to a gene. Germline values: CDR1 DFQATT, CDR2 SNEGSKA (reference sequence). CDR3 sequence reads: CSASWDGGLAGQETQYF. The CDR3 DNA sequence: TGCAGTGCTAGCTGGGACGGGGGACTAGCGGGCCAAGAGACCCAGTACTTC.

There are many counts of this clonotype. The J gene is TRBJ1-1, the V gene TRBV7-8, with D perhaps TRBD1 (6 bases). Germline V gene data show CDR1 as SGHVS and CDR2 as FQNEAQ. This CDR3 contains 16 residues. Between the trimmed V and J ends, which lost 5 bases and 0 bases, there was a span of 16 bases. CDR3 coding DNA: TGTGCCAGCAGCCCCACTTGGACAGAGATGAACACTGAAGCTTTCTTT. It specifies CASSPTWTEMNTEAFF.

The rearrangement uses TRBV28 and TRBJ1-4, with D possibly matching TRBD1 (5 bases). The CDR3 is 14 amino acids. CDR1 and CDR2 from the germline V gene are MDHEN and SYDVKM. Trimming took off 4 bases at V and 5 bases at J, with 11 bases between the two ends. CDR3 nucleotide sequence: TGTGCCAGCAGTTCTGCAGGGTGGAATGAAAAACTGTTTTTT. Its protein product is CASSSAGWNEKLFF.

The count of this clonotype is one. The chain carries TRBV6-5 and TRBJ2-3; D is possibly TRBD2 (7 bases). The CDR3 loop spans 17 amino acids. The V gene's germline CDR1 is MNHEY and CDR2 SVGAGI. V was shortened by 2 bases and J by 2 bases, with 17 bases between the two germline ends. DNA of the CDR3: TGTGCCAGCAGTTACCAACTAGGGGGGGAAACCACAGATACGCAGTATTTT. Protein product: CASSYQLGGETTDTQYF.

This clonotype was seen a few times. V and J are TRBV12-3 or TRBV12-4 and TRBJ1-3; TRBD1 might be the D (5 bases). Deletions cut 5 bases from V and 0 bases from J, with 11 bases between. CDR3 length: 15 residues. In DNA form, the CDR3 reads TGTGCCAGCAGTAGAGCGGGGCCCTCTGGAAACACCATATATTTT. Residues: CASSRAGPSGNTIYF.

The chain joins TRBV6-2 or TRBV6-3 to TRBJ2-2; 10 positions agree with TRBD2. The trim removed 6 bases at V and 5 bases at J, leaving 12 bases unmatched. The CDR3 runs 17 residues. Germline V gene sequence: CDR1 MNHEY, CDR2 SVGEGT. The CDR3 loop is CASRYPVASGSTGELFF. The DNA for the CDR3 is TGTGCCAGCAGATACCCGGTGGCTAGCGGGAGTACCGGGGAGCTGTTTTTT.

This clonotype was picked up a small number of times. V gene TRBV7-2 combines with J gene TRBJ2-4; D call uncertain. The CDR3 is 13 amino acids. Germline V gene sequence: CDR1 SGHTA, CDR2 FQGNSA. The V and J ends lost 5 bases and 10 bases respectively, with 15 bases between them. The CDR3 coding sequence is TGTGCCAGCAGCGTCGACGGCCTTAGGATTCAGTACTTC. This encodes CASSVDGLRIQYF.

The table lists this clonotype with a few counts. The rearrangement links TRBV7-2 to TRBJ1-5; possible D gene TRBD1, 5 bases. Germline V gives CDR1 SGHTA, CDR2 FQGNSA. The CDR3 sequence is 13 residues long. V gave up 5 bases and J gave up 6 bases, with 11 bases separating them. CDR3 bases: TGTGCCAGCAGCATAGACAGAATTCAGCCCCAGCATTTT. This translates into CASSIDRIQPQHF.

This clonotype occurred a few times. The J gene is TRBJ2-2, the V gene TRBV20-1; the D is unclear. This CDR3 comprises 13 residues. The V and J ends lost 6 bases and 5 bases respectively, with 13 bases between them. Germline V CDR1 and CDR2: DFQATT, SNEGSKA (reference sequence). The CDR3: CSAVHLGTGELFF. The CDR3 coding sequence is TGCAGTGCCGTGCACCTGGGAACCGGGGAGCTGTTTTTT.

This clonotype was detected ten times or more. This chain uses TRBV6-2 or TRBV6-3 with TRBJ2-1; D call uncertain. The CDR3 is 12 residues long. Germline CDR1 MNHEY, CDR2 SVGEGT. V lost 6 bases, J lost 4 bases, and 7 bases lay in between. The CDR3 coding sequence is TGTGCCAGCAGAAAGGATTACAATGAGCAGTTCTTC. Amino acids: CASRKDYNEQFF.

The chain couples TRBV4-2 to TRBJ2-3, with D unresolved. Trimming removed 3 bases from V and 8 bases from J, with 18 bases in between. Germline CDR1 reads LGHNA; CDR2 reads YNFKEQ. The length of the CDR3 is 15 residues. The CDR3 loop reads CASSQRLQPPGTQYF. The CDR3 DNA is TGTGCCAGCAGCCAGCGTCTACAGCCCCCAGGTACGCAGTATTTT.

This clonotype was observed many times. The chain employs TRBV12-3 or TRBV12-4 and TRBJ2-2, with a possible D match to TRBD1 (5 bases). CDR3 size: 15 residues. Trimming took 7 bases from V and 4 from J, leaving 16 bases between them. CDR3 in DNA: TGTGCCAGCATCGAAGGGGCCCCCGGCACCGGGGAGCTGTTTTTT. This codes for CASIEGAPGTGELFF.

The chain couples TRBV20-1 to TRBJ2-3, with D perhaps TRBD1 or TRBD2 (6 bases each). Trimming removed 1 base at V and 4 bases at J, with 12 bases between. The germline CDR1 and CDR2 sequences are DFQATT and SNEGSKA (reference sequence). The CDR3 is made up of 14 amino acids. The CDR3 nucleotides are TGCAGTGCTAGAGGGGGGGCGCGCCCAGATACGCAGTATTTT. Protein: CSARGGARPDTQYF.

This clonotype was detected a few times. The chain carries TRBV7-2 and TRBJ2-5, with D perhaps being TRBD1 or TRBD2 (5 bases each). CDR1 is SGHTA and CDR2 is FQGNSA in the germline V gene. The V end was cut by 2 bases, the J end by 1 base, with 11 bases between. There are 15 residues in the CDR3. In DNA form, the CDR3 reads TGTGCCAGCAGCTTAATATGGGACCTCCAAGAGACCCAGTACTTC. Residues: CASSLIWDLQETQYF. The full variable domain, its missing parts supplied by reference TRBV7-2 and TRBJ2-5, is GAGVSQSPSNKVTEKGKDVELRCDPISGHTALYWYRQSLGQGLEFLIYFQGNSAPDKSGLPSDRFSAERTGGSVSTLTIQRTQQEDSAVYLCASSLIWDLQETQYFGPGTRLLVL.

This clonotype was detected only a few times. The rearrangement uses TRBV30 and TRBJ2-3, with D tentatively TRBD2 (5 bases). CDR1 and CDR2 (germline): GTSNPN, SVGIG (reference sequence). Trimming took 2 bases from V and 3 from J, leaving 12 bases between them. The CDR3 length is 14 residues. The CDR3 DNA follows: TGTGCCTGGAGTCTGACGGGGAATACAGATACGCAGTATTTT. It specifies CAWSLTGNTDTQYF.

The V and J genes are TRBV11-2 and TRBJ2-5; D not certain. The CDR3 sequence is 12 residues long. V lost 0 bases, J lost 6 bases, and 5 bases lay in between. Germline V gene sequence: CDR1 SGHAT, CDR2 FQNNGV. CDR3 sequence: CASSLDLKTQYF. CDR3 DNA: TGTGCCAGCAGCTTAGATCTGAAGACCCAGTACTTC.

This clonotype was counted many times. This rearrangement joins TRBV14 to TRBJ1-6; D perhaps matches TRBD1 (5 bases). The CDR3 extends over 17 amino acids. Germline V CDR1 and CDR2: SGHDN, FVKESK. V gave up 4 bases and J gave up 9 bases, with 22 bases separating them. CDR3 bases: TGTGCCAGCAGCCGCGACGGGGGGGGATCCGTACGTTCACCCCTCCACTTT. Protein product: CASSRDGGGSVRSPLHF.

Comments on this clonotype: The CDR3 ends on some other residue instead of the conserved phenylalanine or tryptophan, so this is likely a read error. The DNA is omitted, as the CDR3 cannot be located on it reliably, and the CDR3 follows TCRdb's listing. The chain couples TRBV5-1 to TRBJ2-3; TRBD1 is the table's D call, not checked against the DNA. Termini included, the CDR3 measures 14 amino acids. Germline CDR1 and CDR2: SGHRS and YFSETQ. The CDR3: CASSLSFGAAPHTH.